This is a list of T cell receptor beta chains from one sample in a study of shared clonotypes between healthy human individuals. Sequencing used immunoSEQ multiplex PCR; TCRdb keeps in-frame clones, though not all of them. The top ten hold around 0.13% of the sample, which has more than 2 million clones, around 95% seen once. The source material was naive CD4+ T cells sorted from blood. The origin of the receptors is a man between 18 and 29 years old in good health. Each CDR3 is given with its conserved first and last residue. Fields, in order: V gene, J gene, clone size, D gene, CDR3 DNA, CDR3 protein. D genes are given only for firm matches. Where a row states a size, it is once, few, many or the class of an expanded clone; other rows omit it.

>TRBV2|TRBJ2-1|.|.
TGTGCCAGTAACGGAAGGGGGGATCCCTACAATGAGCAGTTCTTC
CASNGRGDPYNEQFF
>TRBV10-3|TRBJ2-2|.|.
TGTGCCATCAGTGAGTCGATCGGGGGCGGGGAGCTGTTTTTT
CAISESIGGGELFF
>TRBV7-9|TRBJ2-7|.|TRBD1
TGTGCCAGCAGCCCCCGGGACAGGGGTTCCTACGAGCAGTACTTC
CASSPRDRGSYEQYF
>TRBV7-2|TRBJ1-1|.|TRBD1
TGTGCCAGCAGCCCGACAGGGGGGAACACTGAAGCTTTCTTT
CASSPTGGNTEAFF
>TRBV5-1|TRBJ1-1|.|.
TGCGCCAGCAGCTTCGTCTTTGGGACAATGAACACTGAAGCTTTCTTT
CASSFVFGTMNTEAFF
>TRBV2|TRBJ2-3|once|TRBD2
TGTGCCAGCAGGCCCGGACTAGCGGGTAGTGATACGCAGTATTTT
CASRPGLAGSDTQYF
>TRBV11-2|TRBJ2-5|.|.
TGTGCCAGCAGCTCGACTAGCCAAGAGACCCAGTACTTC
CASSSTSQETQYF
>TRBV9|TRBJ2-5|.|.
TGTGCCAGCAGCTCCCAAGAGACCCAGTACTTC
CASSSQETQYF
>TRBV5-1|TRBJ2-7|.|.
TGCGCCAGCAGCCCGGACGGAACCTACGAGCAGTACTTC
CASSPDGTYEQYF
>TRBV20-1|TRBJ1-4|.|.
TGCAGTGCTAGAGACCAACAGAAACTGTTTTTT
CSARDQQKLFF
>TRBV7-9|TRBJ2-7|.|.
TGTGCCAGCAGCATAGACCGGGACACCTTCTACGAGCAGTACTTC
CASSIDRDTFYEQYF
>TRBV27|TRBJ2-7|many|TRBD1
TGTGCCAGCAGTTATATCAGGGGACAGGGCTACGAGCAGTACTTC
CASSYIRGQGYEQYF
>TRBV28|TRBJ2-7|.|TRBD1
TGTGCCAGCAGTCGCCCCGGGACAGGGAGAGAGCAGTACTTC
CASSRPGTGREQYF
>TRBV13|TRBJ1-3|.|.
TGTGCCAGCAGCTCAGTCTCAAGGAACACCATATATTTT
CASSSVSRNTIYF
>TRBV28|TRBJ1-1|.|.
TGTGCCAGCAGTCTGCGGGCCACTGAAGCTTTCTTT
CASSLRATEAFF
>TRBV5-1|TRBJ2-3|.|TRBD1
TGCGCCAGCAGCCTTCGGACAGGGCACACAGATACGCAGTATTTT
CASSLRTGHTDTQYF
>TRBV6-1|TRBJ1-2|.|TRBD1
TGTGCCAGCAGTGAAAGAAAGAGCTGGACAGGGGAGTCGGGCTACACCTTC
CASSERKSWTGESGYTF
>TRBV5-1|TRBJ2-7|.|TRBD1
TGCGCCAGCAGCCCGGTGGGGACAGCGACCTACGAGCAGTACTTC
CASSPVGTATYEQYF
>TRBV7-3|TRBJ1-1|.|.
TGTGCCAGCAGCTCTGGACAGACTGAAGCTTTCTTT
CASSSGQTEAFF
>TRBV7-8|TRBJ2-7|.|TRBD2
TGTGCCAGCAGCCCCCGAACTAGCGGAGCTCCCGAGCAGTACTTC
CASSPRTSGAPEQYF
>TRBV5-6|TRBJ2-3|.|.
TGTGCCAGCAGCTTGGAGGGCTGGGGCCCCACAGATACGCAGTATTTT
CASSLEGWGPTDTQYF
>TRBV6-5|TRBJ2-1|once|.
TGTGCCGCGGTGGACAGTTACAATGAGCAGTTCTTC
CAAVDSYNEQFF
>TRBV7-2|TRBJ2-4|.|.
TGTGCCAGCAGCTTTTATGGCCTATCTGTAGCCAAAAACATTCAGTACTTC
CASSFYGLSVAKNIQYF
>TRBV25-1|TRBJ1-4|.|.
TGTGCCAGCAGGACCCCAGGGACGGCTGAAAAACTGTTTTTT
CASRTPGTAEKLFF
>TRBV25-1|TRBJ1-4|.|TRBD1
TGTGCCAGCACCGACAGGGGGCTTAATGAAAAACTGTTTTTT
CASTDRGLNEKLFF
>TRBV5-1|TRBJ2-7|once|.
TGCGCCAGCAGCTTCGGGACCGCCTACGAGCAGTACTTC
CASSFGTAYEQYF
>TRBV2|TRBJ2-7|.|.
TGTGCCAGCAGTGAAGGCCAGGGCTACTACGAGCAGTACTTC
CASSEGQGYYEQYF
>TRBV28|TRBJ2-5|.|.
TGTGCCAGTAGAGGGCTGCCGGTCCAAGAGACCCAGTACTTC
CASRGLPVQETQYF
>TRBV28|TRBJ1-5|.|.
TGTGCCAGCACAGGAGGCGGTCAGCCCCAGCATTTT
CASTGGGQPQHF
>TRBV20-1|TRBJ2-7|.|.
TGCAGTGCTCCAGAGGGGTACGAGCAGTACTTC
CSAPEGYEQYF
>TRBV4-2|TRBJ2-2|.|.
TGTGCCAGCAGCCAAGTCGCATTTCACACCGGGGAGCTGTTTTTT
CASSQVAFHTGELFF
>TRBV28|TRBJ1-6|.|.
TGTGCCAGCAGTGGCTCCTATAATTCACCCCTCCACTTT
CASSGSYNSPLHF
>TRBV25-1|TRBJ2-5|.|.
TGTGCCAGCAGTGATGCTAGCGCCGGGACGGAGAGAGAGACCCAGTACTTC
CASSDASAGTERETQYF
>TRBV28|TRBJ1-2|.|.
TGTGCCAGCAGCCCCTGGGGGGGGGAATTTGGCTACACCTTC
CASSPWGGEFGYTF
>TRBV7-8|TRBJ1-2|.|.
TGTGCCAGCAGCTTAGGAGAGGGGGAAGGTGGCTACACCTTC
CASSLGEGEGGYTF
>TRBV7-6|TRBJ1-2|.|.
TGTGCCAGCAGCCCAAGGTTTTCTCGAAAGACCTATGGCTACACCTTC
CASSPRFSRKTYGYTF
>TRBV6-5|TRBJ2-1|.|TRBD1
TGTGCCAGCAGGAAACCCGGGACAGGTGGTGAGCAGTTCTTC
CASRKPGTGGEQFF
>TRBV28|TRBJ1-2|once|.
TGTGCCAGCAGGGCGGGAGGAAGGGGTTACTATGGCTACACCTTC
CASRAGGRGYYGYTF
>TRBV19|TRBJ1-5|.|.
TGTGCCAGTAGTATAGCCCCATGGACAGGCAATCAGCCCCAGCATTTT
CASSIAPWTGNQPQHF
>TRBV5-6|TRBJ2-3|once|TRBD1
TGTGCCAGCAGCCGCCAGGGACAGGGGGCGAAGAATACGCAGTATTTT
CASSRQGQGAKNTQYF
>TRBV6-1|TRBJ2-1|.|.
TGTGCCAGTGAGGCGGGTCTGGGCTCCTACAATGAGCAGTTCTTC
CASEAGLGSYNEQFF
>TRBV30|TRBJ2-7|.|TRBD1
TGTGCCTGGCTCCCCGTAAGACAGGGATCCTACGAGCAGTACTTC
CAWLPVRQGSYEQYF
>TRBV4-3|TRBJ1-1|once|.
TGCGCCAGCAGCCAAGATCTGGTGAGAGGTACTGAAGCTTTCTTT
CASSQDLVRGTEAFF
>TRBV11-3|TRBJ2-7|once|.
TGTGCCAGCAGTCTCCCCGCCGGGGCAGGGCCCCGGTCCCACGAGCAGTACTTC
CASSLPAGAGPRSHEQYF
>TRBV7-2|TRBJ2-7|.|.
TGTGCCAGCAGCTTCACAGGGAGCTCCTACGAGCAGTACTTC
CASSFTGSSYEQYF
>TRBV28|TRBJ1-2|.|TRBD1
TGTGCCAGCAGTTTATTTGGGCCGGGACAGGGGCTCGCCCGGGCCTACACCTTC
CASSLFGPGQGLARAYTF
>TRBV25-1|TRBJ2-4|.|TRBD1
TGTGCCAGCAGTGCTTCCGGGACAGTGAACATTCAGTACTTC
CASSASGTVNIQYF
>TRBV7-3|TRBJ2-1|.|TRBD2
TGTGCCAGCAGCTTAACTAGCGGGGCAAACAATGAGCAGTTCTTC
CASSLTSGANNEQFF
>TRBV19|TRBJ2-5|.|.
TGTGCCACCGGTTGGAGCTCCCAAGAGACCCAGTACTTC
CATGWSSQETQYF
>TRBV2|TRBJ2-7|.|.
TGTGCCAGCAGCCCACAGGGATACGAGCAGTACTTC
CASSPQGYEQYF
>TRBV27|TRBJ2-5|.|.
TGTGCCAGCAGTTTATCGTCTTCGGGGGCTGGGACCCAGTACTTC
CASSLSSSGAGTQYF
>TRBV6-6|TRBJ1-5|few|TRBD1
TGTGCCAGCAGCACCGGACAGGGAGGGAATCAGCCCCAGCATTTT
CASSTGQGGNQPQHF
>TRBV19|TRBJ1-2|.|TRBD1
TGTGCCAGTAGGGGACAGGGCTTCTATGGCTACACCTTC
CASRGQGFYGYTF
>TRBV6-5|TRBJ1-1|.|.
TGTGCCAGCAGTTACTCGCGGGACGATGAAGCTTTCTTT
CASSYSRDDEAFF
>TRBV5-4|TRBJ2-3|.|TRBD2
TGTGCCAGCAGTCCCTCAGCGGGGGGCACAGATACGCAGTATTTT
CASSPSAGGTDTQYF
>TRBV11-2|TRBJ2-3|.|.
TGTGCCAGCAGCTTAGGAGGTTCTAGCACAGATACGCAGTATTTT
CASSLGGSSTDTQYF
>TRBV30|TRBJ1-2|.|.
TGTGCCTGGAGTGTAAGCGGGGCGGCTGGCTACACCTTC
CAWSVSGAAGYTF
>TRBV2|TRBJ2-7|.|.
TGTGCCAGCAGTGAAGCGTGGGGGAGCTCCTACGAGCAGTACTTC
CASSEAWGSSYEQYF
>TRBV7-2|TRBJ1-1|.|.
TGTGCCAGCAGCTTAGCGTCGGGTAGGTTCTCTGAAGCTTTCTTT
CASSLASGRFSEAFF